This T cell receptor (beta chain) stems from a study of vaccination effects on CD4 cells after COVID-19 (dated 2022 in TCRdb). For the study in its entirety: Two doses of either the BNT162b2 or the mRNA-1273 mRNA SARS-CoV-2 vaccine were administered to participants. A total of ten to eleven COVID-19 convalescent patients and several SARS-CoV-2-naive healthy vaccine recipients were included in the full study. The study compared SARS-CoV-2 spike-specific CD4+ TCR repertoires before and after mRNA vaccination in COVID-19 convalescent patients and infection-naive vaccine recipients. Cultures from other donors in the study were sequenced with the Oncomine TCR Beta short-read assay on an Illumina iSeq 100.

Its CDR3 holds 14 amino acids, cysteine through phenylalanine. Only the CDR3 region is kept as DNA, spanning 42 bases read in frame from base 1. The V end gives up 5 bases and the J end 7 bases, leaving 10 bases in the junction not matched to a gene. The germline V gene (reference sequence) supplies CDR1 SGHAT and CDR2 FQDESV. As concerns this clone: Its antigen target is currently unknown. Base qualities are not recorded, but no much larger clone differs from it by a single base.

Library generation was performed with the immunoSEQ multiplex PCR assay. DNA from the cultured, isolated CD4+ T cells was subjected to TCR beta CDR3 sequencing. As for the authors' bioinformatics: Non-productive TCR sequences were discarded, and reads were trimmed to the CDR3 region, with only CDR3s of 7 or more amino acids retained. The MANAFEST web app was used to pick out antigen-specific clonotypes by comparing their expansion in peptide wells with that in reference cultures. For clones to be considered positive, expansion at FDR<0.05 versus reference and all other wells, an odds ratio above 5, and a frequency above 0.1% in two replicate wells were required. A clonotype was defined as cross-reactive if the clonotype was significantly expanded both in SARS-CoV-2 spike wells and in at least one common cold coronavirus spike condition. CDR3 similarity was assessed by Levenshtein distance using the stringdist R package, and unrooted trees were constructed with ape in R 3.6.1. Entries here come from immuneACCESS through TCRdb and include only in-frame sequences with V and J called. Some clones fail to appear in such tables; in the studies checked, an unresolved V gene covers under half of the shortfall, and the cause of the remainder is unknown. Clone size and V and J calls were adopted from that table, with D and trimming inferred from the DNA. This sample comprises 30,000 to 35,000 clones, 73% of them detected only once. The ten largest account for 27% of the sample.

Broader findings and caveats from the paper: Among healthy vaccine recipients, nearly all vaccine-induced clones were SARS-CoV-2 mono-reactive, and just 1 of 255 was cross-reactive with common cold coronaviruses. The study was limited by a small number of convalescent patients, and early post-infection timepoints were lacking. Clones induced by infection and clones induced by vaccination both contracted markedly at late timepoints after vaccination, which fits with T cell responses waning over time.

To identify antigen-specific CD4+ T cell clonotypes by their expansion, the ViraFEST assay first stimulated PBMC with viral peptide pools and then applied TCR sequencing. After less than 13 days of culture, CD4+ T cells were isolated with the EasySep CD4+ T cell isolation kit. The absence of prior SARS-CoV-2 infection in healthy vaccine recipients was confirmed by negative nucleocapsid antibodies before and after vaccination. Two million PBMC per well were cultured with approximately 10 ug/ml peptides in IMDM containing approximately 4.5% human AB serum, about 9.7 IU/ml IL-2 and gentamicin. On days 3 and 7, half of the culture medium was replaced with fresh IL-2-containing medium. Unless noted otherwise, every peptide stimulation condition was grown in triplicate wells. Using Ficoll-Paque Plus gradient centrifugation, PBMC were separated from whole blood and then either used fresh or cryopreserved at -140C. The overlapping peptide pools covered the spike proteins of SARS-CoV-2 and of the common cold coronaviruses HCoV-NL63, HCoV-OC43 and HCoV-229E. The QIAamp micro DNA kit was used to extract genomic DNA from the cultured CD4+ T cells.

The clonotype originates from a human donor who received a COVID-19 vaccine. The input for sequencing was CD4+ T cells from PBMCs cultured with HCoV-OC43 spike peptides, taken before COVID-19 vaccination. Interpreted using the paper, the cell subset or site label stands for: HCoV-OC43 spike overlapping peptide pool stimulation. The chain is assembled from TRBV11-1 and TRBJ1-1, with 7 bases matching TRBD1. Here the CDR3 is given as CASSPPGTANEAFF. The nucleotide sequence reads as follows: TGTGCCAGCAGCCCGCCTGGGACAGCCAATGAAGCTTTCTTT.